Below are 29 T cell receptor beta chains sequenced from a single sample in a study of blood T cell repertoires in COVID-19. The assay was immunoSEQ multiplex PCR, and TCRdb's table has in-frame clones only and misses some. The sample records some 230,000 clones, 82% being singletons. Sequencing was carried out using peripheral blood. These receptors were collected from an elderly woman with COVID-19, enrolled during active disease.

Concerning this clone: Other nucleotide sequences from this sample produce the same CDR3. V usage is TRBV7-9 and J usage is TRBJ1-1; D possibly corresponds to TRBD1 (6 bases). The germline V gene has CDR1 SEHNR and CDR2 FQNEAQ (reference sequence). This CDR3 has 15 amino acids. V was shortened by 3 bases and J by 0 bases, with 11 bases between the two germline ends. Here the CDR3 DNA reads TGTGCCAGCAGCTTTCGGCAGGGGTTGAACACTGAAGCTTTCTTT. Its translation is CASSFRQGLNTEAFF.

The CDR3 nucleotides read TGTGCCAGTAGACAAAGCAATCAGCCCCAGCATTTT. Translating gives CASRQSNQPQHF. J is TRBJ1-5 and V is TRBV19, with D hard to call. CDR3 size: 12 residues. With 6 bases removed from V and 1 base from J, the gap between germline ends came to 4 bases. Germline assignment: CDR1 LNHDA and CDR2 SQIVND (reference sequence).

The chain employs TRBV7-8 and TRBJ1-1, with a weak D call TRBD1 (5 bases). Trimming stripped 1 base from V and 3 bases from J, with 9 bases between. Germline V gene data show CDR1 as SGHVS and CDR2 as FQNEAQ. The CDR3 runs 14 residues. The CDR3 nucleotides are TGTGCCAGCAGCTTAGGGCGGGGGGACACTGAAGCTTTCTTT. Residues: CASSLGRGDTEAFF.

This chain connects TRBV4-2 to TRBJ2-5; TRBD2 is a possible D gene (6 bases). CDR1 and CDR2 (germline): LGHNA, YNFKEQ. Trimming removed 1 base at V and 1 base at J, with 13 bases between. This CDR3 is 16 amino acids long. Here the CDR3 DNA reads TGTGCCAGCAGCCAAGTGGGTCAAGCGGGCCAAGAGACCCAGTACTTC. It encodes CASSQVGQAGQETQYF.

The chain combines TRBV6-5 with TRBJ1-6, with 7 positions matching TRBD1. V lost 6 bases, J lost 6 bases, and 5 bases stayed unmatched. This CDR3 contains 14 residues. Germline V gene lookup returns CDR1 MNHEY and CDR2 SVGAGI. The DNA of the CDR3 is TGTGCCAGCAGGGGGGACAGCTCTAATTCACCCCTCCACTTT. It translates to CASRGDSSNSPLHF.

The rearrangement links TRBV21-1 to TRBJ1-2; the tabulated D call, TRBD1, remains unverified against the DNA. TRBV21-1 is assigned pseudogene status. The CDR3 sequence is 15 residues long. CDR3 nucleotide sequence: TGTGCCAGCAGCTCCCGGGACACAAAAATTTATGGCTACACCTTC. Translated, it gives CASSSRDTKIYGYTF.

This clone appeared a few times. The chain links TRBV7-8 to TRBJ2-7, with 8 bases lining up with TRBD2. V dropped 1 base and J dropped 3; count of bases not matched to a gene: 5. The CDR3 has 15 residues. The germline V gene has CDR1 SGHVS and CDR2 FQNEAQ. For the CDR3, the DNA is TGTGCCAGCAGCTTAGGAGCGGGGGAGGTCTACGAGCAGTACTTC. Its protein is CASSLGAGEVYEQYF.

This chain joins TRBV3-1 (or the pseudogene TRBV3-2) and TRBJ2-2; no clear D gene. The CDR3 is 13 residues long. Germline lookup yields CDR1 LGHDT and CDR2 YNNKEL (reference sequence). V was clipped by 1 base and J by 5 bases, with 5 bases between them. The chain's CDR3 is CASSQVRTGELFF. The CDR3 DNA is TGTGCCAGCAGCCAAGTTCGGACCGGGGAGCTGTTTTTT.

This chain joins TRBV7-9 and TRBJ2-7; D perhaps matches TRBD1 (6 bases). V was shortened by 5 bases and J by 6 bases, with 17 bases between the two germline ends. The CDR3 extends over 14 amino acids. In germline, CDR1 is SEHNR, CDR2 FQNEAQ (reference sequence). The chain's CDR3 is CASSTRGNPGEQYF. CDR3 sequence (DNA): TGTGCCAGCAGCACCAGGGGAAATCCGGGCGAGCAGTACTTC.

On this clone itself: Other DNA variants within this sample encode the same CDR3. The chain employs TRBV7-9 and TRBJ1-2; 7 bases are a match to TRBD1. CDR3 size: 13 residues. CDR1 SEHNR and CDR2 FQNEAQ come from the germline V gene (reference sequence). Germline trimming cut 2 bases from V and 3 bases from J; bases unmatched to any gene: 0. CDR3 sequence reads: CASSLTGDYGYTF. The DNA of the CDR3 is TGTGCCAGCAGCTTAACAGGGGACTATGGCTACACCTTC.

This clone was recorded a few times. The J gene is TRBJ2-3, the V gene TRBV28; 8 nucleotides agree with TRBD1. After removal of 6 bases from V and 4 bases from J, the junction contained 3 bases not matched to a gene. The CDR3 contains 13 residues. Germline V CDR1 and CDR2: MDHEN, SYDVKM. The CDR3 nucleotides read TGTGCCAGCAGACGGACAGGGCCAGATACGCAGTATTTT. Protein: CASRRTGPDTQYF.

The chain employs TRBV3-1 (or the pseudogene TRBV3-2) and TRBJ2-3, with 8 bases aligning to TRBD2. The CDR3 is made up of 15 amino acids. The germline V gene encodes CDR1 LGHDT and CDR2 YNNKEL (reference sequence). V lost 6 bases and J lost 0; bases outside the gene matches: 5. In DNA, the CDR3 is TGTGCCAGCAGTTCAGCGGGGGCCAGCACAGATACGCAGTATTTT. It specifies CASSSAGASTDTQYF.

The chain has TRBV27 and TRBJ2-5; D possibly corresponds to TRBD2 (6 bases). V lost 7 bases, J lost 4 bases, and 19 bases lay in between. CDR3 size: 15 residues. Germline V gives CDR1 MNHEY, CDR2 SMNVEV (reference sequence). CDR3 bases: TGTGCCAGCATGCCACTAGCTGGGAGAATAGAGACCCAGTACTTC. Residues: CASMPLAGRIETQYF.

This clone was found a few times. The chain links TRBV4-1 to TRBJ1-1, with D possibly TRBD1 on 6 matching bases. The CDR3 covers 15 residues. V was pared by 4 bases and J by 0 bases, with 12 bases between. Germline loops: CDR1 MGHRA, CDR2 YSYEKL. In nucleotides, the CDR3 is TGCGCCAGCAGCCTCCGGGACATCTTGAACACTGAAGCTTTCTTT. It is translated as CASSLRDILNTEAFF.

The chain uses TRBV25-1 and TRBJ1-1; TRBD1 might be the D (5 bases). The germline V gene has CDR1 MGHDK and CDR2 SYGVNS. Deletions cut 7 bases from V and 3 bases from J, with 9 bases between. The CDR3 runs to 12 residues. The CDR3 nucleotides read TGTGCCAGCAAGGGGCGATACACTGAAGCTTTCTTT. It specifies CASKGRYTEAFF.

The chain combines TRBV5-5 with TRBJ1-5; 7 positions match TRBD1. CDR3 length: 17 amino acids. After removal of 0 bases from V and 0 bases from J, the junction contained 6 bases not matched to a gene. The germline V gene has CDR1 SGHKS and CDR2 YYEKEE (reference sequence). CDR3 bases: TGTGCCAGCAGCTTGGGGATTACAGGGGTTAGCAATCAGCCCCAGCATTTT. This translates into CASSLGITGVSNQPQHF.

This rearrangement joins TRBV28 to TRBJ1-2; 9 bases line up with TRBD1. The CDR3 consists of 15 residues. V lost 5 bases and J lost 8; bases outside the gene matches: 12. CDR1 MDHEN and CDR2 SYDVKM come from the germline V gene. Written as DNA, the CDR3 is TGTGCCAGCAGTGGGACAGGGAGTGTCCTTTACGGCTACACCTTC. Translating it yields CASSGTGSVLYGYTF.

The V gene is TRBV6-2 or TRBV6-3, the J gene TRBJ2-1; 10 bases align to TRBD2. Germline values: CDR1 MNHEY, CDR2 SVGEGT. The CDR3 loop spans 15 amino acids. With V trimmed by 5 bases and J by 4 bases, 5 bases remained unmatched. The CDR3 is CASSRAGGWYNEQFF. The CDR3, as DNA: TGTGCCAGCAGTAGAGCGGGGGGGTGGTACAATGAGCAGTTCTTC.

V and J are TRBV18 and TRBJ1-3, with D possibly TRBD1 on 6 matching bases. Germline CDR1 is KGHSH and CDR2 is LQKENI. The CDR3 covers 14 residues. The germline V and J ends were trimmed by 5 bases and 2 bases, with 10 bases remaining between them. CDR3 protein: CASSSRDTGNTIYF. The CDR3 DNA reads as TGTGCCAGCTCATCTCGGGACACTGGAAACACCATATATTTT.

The table lists this clone with a count of one. The chain recombines TRBV19 with TRBJ2-1, with TRBD1 as a possible D gene (6 bases). V was shortened by 4 bases and J by 10 bases, with 26 bases between the two germline ends. Germline CDR1 LNHDA, CDR2 SQIVND (reference sequence). The CDR3 length is 17 residues. The CDR3 sequence: CASSRGTGTLRQDEQFF. The CDR3 region has the DNA TGTGCCAGTAGTAGGGGTACCGGGACATTGAGGCAGGACGAGCAGTTCTTC.

The chain employs TRBV10-1 and TRBJ2-2; possibly TRBD1 for D (6 bases). The V and J ends lost 2 bases and 1 base respectively, with 14 bases between them. Germline-derived CDR1 and CDR2 are WNHNN and SYGVQD (reference sequence). The CDR3 consists of 17 residues. CDR3 sequence reads: CASSEVRLGQNTGELFF. CDR3 bases: TGCGCCAGCAGTGAGGTTCGGCTGGGACAGAACACCGGGGAGCTGTTTTTT.

The chain is built from TRBV5-1 and TRBJ1-4, with 8 bases lining up with TRBD1. The CDR3 loop spans 15 amino acids. The J segment lost 5 bases and the V segment lost 4 bases, leaving 7 bases of the junction unmatched. Germline values: CDR1 SGHRS, CDR2 YFSETQ. In nucleotides, the CDR3 is TGCGCCAGCAGCACGGACAGGGTTGGCAATGAAAAACTGTTTTTT. Amino acid sequence: CASSTDRVGNEKLFF.

V and J are TRBV18 and TRBJ2-3; D is possibly TRBD2 (6 bases). Deletions cut 4 bases from V and 0 bases from J, with 11 bases between. This CDR3 region has 15 residues. Germline CDR1 and CDR2: KGHSH and LQKENI. The CDR3 DNA reads TGTGCCAGCTCACTGACTAGTCTCAGCACAGATACGCAGTATTTT. Protein sequence: CASSLTSLSTDTQYF. The full variable domain, in which reference TRBV18 and TRBJ2-3 provide the parts outside the CDR3, is NAGVMQNPRHLVRRRGQEARLRCSPMKGHSHVYWYRQLPEEGLKFMVYLQKENIIDESGMPKERFSAEFPKEGPSILRIQQVVRGDSAAYFCASSLTSLSTDTQYFGPGTRLTVL.

The chain joins TRBV6-5 to TRBJ1-5; TRBD1 agrees at 7 bases. Germline loops: CDR1 MNHEY, CDR2 SVGAGI. The CDR3 extends over 15 amino acids. Trimming took 2 bases from V and 6 from J; bases not matched to a gene: 7. The CDR3 nucleotides read TGTGCCAGCAGTTACCGGGCAGGGGGTAGTCAGCCCCAGCATTTT. This translates into CASSYRAGGSQPQHF.

For the CDR3, the DNA is TGCGCCAGCAGCTTCAGGGGGGCGAACACCGGGGAGCTGTTTTTT. Translating it yields CASSFRGANTGELFF. The chain joins TRBV4-1 to TRBJ2-2; D is possibly TRBD1 (7 bases). V lost 5 bases and J lost 0, with 10 bases in between. Germline CDR1 is MGHRA and CDR2 is YSYEKL. The CDR3 loop spans 15 amino acids.

The rearrangement links TRBV4-3 to TRBJ2-5, with 8 bases aligning to TRBD2. Germline assignment: CDR1 LGHNA and CDR2 YSLEER. The CDR3 is 17 residues long. V gave up 3 bases and J gave up 1 base; unmatched junction bases: 10. This CDR3 reads CASSQAGTSGLQETQYF. In nucleotides, the CDR3 is TGCGCCAGCAGCCAGGCGGGCACTAGCGGCCTCCAAGAGACCCAGTACTTC.

V usage is TRBV7-9 and J usage is TRBJ1-1; a possible D gene is TRBD1 (6 bases). CDR3 size: 18 residues. The V and J ends lost 1 base and 3 bases respectively, with 21 bases between them. The germline gives CDR1 SEHNR, CDR2 FQNEAQ (reference sequence). CDR3 DNA sequence: TGTGCCAGCAGCTTAGGGAGATTTCGGGACACTAGGGACACTGAAGCTTTCTTT. Translating it yields CASSLGRFRDTRDTEAFF.

The genes are TRBV12-3 or TRBV12-4 and TRBJ2-2; D gene unclear. This CDR3 has 13 residues. With 3 bases removed from V and 8 bases from J, the gap between germline ends came to 10 bases. The CDR3 nucleotides read TGTGCCAGCAGTTTCGAGTGGTCAGGGGAGCTGTTTTTT. Residues: CASSFEWSGELFF.

The chain joins TRBV28 to TRBJ2-6; D is uncertain. The germline V gene encodes CDR1 MDHEN and CDR2 SYDVKM. V was shortened by 1 base and J by 0 bases, with 4 bases between the two germline ends. The CDR3 covers 15 residues. DNA for the CDR3: TGTGCCAGCAGTTTATCGGGCTCTGGGGCCAACGTCCTGACTTTC. It specifies CASSLSGSGANVLTF.